What follows describes a single TCR beta chain. This sample was included in a study of T cell responses to AZD1222 COVID-19 vaccine. The protocol was immunoSEQ multiplex PCR, while the TCRdb copy is restricted to in-frame clones and leaves out a portion. This sample has under 95,000 clones, with 90% found just once. V lost 2 bases, J lost 4 bases, and 9 bases stayed unmatched. The CDR3 contains 16 residues. Germline V CDR1 and CDR2: LGHNA, YSLEER. This receptor was taken from an adult in good health. Source: peripheral blood, taken on day 0 of AZD1222 vaccination. The gene calls are TRBV4-3 and TRBJ2-7; 9 bases agree with TRBD1. DNA of the CDR3: TGCGCCAGCAGCCAATCCGACAGGGGGTTCCCGTACGAGCAGTACTTC. This translates into CASSQSDRGFPYEQYF.